The 15 T cell receptor beta chains presented below share a single source sample, sequenced in a study of T cells in Graves' hyperthyroidism and ophthalmopathy. Template material for amplifying TCR beta CDR3 regions consisted of RNA transcripts. The HTBI primer set drove a first-round RT-PCR of the TCR CDR3. Using its own MiXCR run on the multiplex PCR reads, TCRdb lists one record per CDR3 protein. The sample records about 420,000 distinct CDR3 sequences, roughly 14% being singletons. The sequencing sample was made of blood. These receptor sequences come from a woman younger than 35 with Graves' hyperthyroidism.

This clonotype turned up a few times. The rearrangement links TRBV15 to TRBJ2-7, with 7 positions matching TRBD1. The CDR3 contains 15 residues. The ends lost 1 base at V and 0 bases at J; junction bases unmatched: 3. The germline gives CDR1 LNHNV, CDR2 YYDKDF (reference sequence). The CDR3 coding sequence is TGTGCCACCAGCAGAGTGAGGGACAGCTCCTACGAGCAGTACTTC. It yields the protein CATSRVRDSSYEQYF. Drawing the rest from reference TRBV15 and TRBJ2-7, the complete variable domain is DAMVIQNPRYQVTQFGKPVTLSCSQTLNHNVMYWYQQKSSQAPKLLFHYYDKDFNNEADTPDNFQSRRPNTSFCFLDIRSPGLGDTAMYLCATSRVRDSSYEQYFGPGTRLTVT.

This clonotype was observed at least ten times. The chain recombines TRBV30 with TRBJ2-3; the match to TRBD2 covers 7 bases. The germline gives CDR1 GTSNPN, CDR2 SVGIG (reference sequence). CDR3 length: 14 amino acids. Germline trimming cut 1 base from V and 5 bases from J; bases unmatched to any gene: 6. The CDR3: CAWSAATSVDTQYF. The CDR3 DNA is TGTGCCTGGAGTGCCGCCACTAGCGTAGATACGCAGTATTTT.

This clonotype was detected many times. The chain recombines TRBV12-3 or TRBV12-4 with TRBJ2-5; no clear D. V lost 5 bases and J 4 bases, leaving 11 bases between the germline ends. This CDR3 region has 13 residues. The CDR3 DNA follows: TGTGCCAGCAGTCCACCAGGATTAGAGACCCAGTACTTC. Translation gives CASSPPGLETQYF.

This clonotype has a count of ten or more. The chain links TRBV11-3 to TRBJ2-2; 9 nucleotides line up with TRBD2. Germline-derived CDR1 and CDR2 are SGHNT and YENEEA. This CDR3 spans 16 amino acids. V lost 5 bases, J lost 1 base, and 5 bases stayed unmatched. This chain's CDR3 is CASSANSGRNTGELFF. The CDR3 DNA sequence: TGTGCCAGCAGCGCGAATAGCGGGAGGAACACCGGGGAGCTGTTTTTT. Supplemented by reference TRBV11-3 and TRBJ2-2, the full variable domain reads EAGVVQSPRYKIIEKKQPVAFWCNPISGHNTLYWYLQNLGQGPELLIRYENEEAVDDSQLPKDRFSAERLKGVDSTLKIQPAELGDSAVYLCASSANSGRNTGELFFGEGSRLTVL.

The J gene is TRBJ2-5, the V gene TRBV6-1, with 12 bases that match TRBD1. Germline trimming cut 7 bases from V and 2 bases from J; bases unmatched to any gene: 5. The germline V gene encodes CDR1 MNHNS and CDR2 SASEGT. The CDR3 is 15 amino acids. CDR3 in DNA: TGTGCCAGCAATAGGGACAGGGGGCCTCAAGAGACCCAGTACTTC. This encodes CASNRDRGPQETQYF.

This clonotype was detected many times. The chain couples TRBV12-3 or TRBV12-4 to TRBJ2-2; D possibly corresponds to TRBD2 (5 bases). CDR3 length equals 15 residues. The V and J ends lost 6 bases and 5 bases respectively, with 16 bases between them. The CDR3 nucleotides read TGTGCCAGCAGCCGGGGTCGGTCGCGGACCGGGGAGCTGTTTTTT. Translation gives CASSRGRSRTGELFF.

Details on this clonotype: A much bigger clone sits one base away, suggesting this may be a read error. This chain's CDR3 is CASSDLHYTDTQYF. CDR3 bases: TGCGCCAGCAGTGATTTGCACTACACAGATACGCAGTATTTT. The chain joins TRBV10-2 to TRBJ2-3; D is unclear. This CDR3 region has 14 residues. Per the germline V gene, CDR1 is WSHSY and CDR2 is SAAADI. Trimming cost V 3 bases and J 2 bases, with 9 bases left between them.

In this sample, this clonotype turned up many times. The rearrangement links TRBV20-1 to TRBJ1-4; maybe TRBD1 (5 bases). The CDR3 runs 15 residues. Per germline, CDR1 DFQATT and CDR2 SNEGSKA (reference sequence). Trimming took 6 bases from V and 0 from J, leaving 14 bases between them. The CDR3 DNA follows: TGCAGTGCCACAGGAAGACCGGCAACTAATGAAAAACTGTTTTTT. Encoded protein: CSATGRPATNEKLFF.

This clonotype was detected ten times or more. This rearrangement joins TRBV5-1 to TRBJ2-3; 7 bases are shared with TRBD1. Germline lookup yields CDR1 SGHRS and CDR2 YFSETQ. The trim removed 3 bases at V and 2 bases at J, leaving 6 bases unmatched. The CDR3 totals 15 residues. CDR3 sequence: CASSSDRALTDTQYF. CDR3 bases: TGCGCCAGCAGCTCTGACAGGGCCCTCACAGATACGCAGTATTTT.

There are many counts of this clonotype. The V gene is TRBV20-1, the J gene TRBJ2-7; 9 bases line up with TRBD2. V lost 4 bases to trimming and J lost 2 bases; unmatched junction nucleotides: 3. Per germline, CDR1 DFQATT and CDR2 SNEGSKA (reference sequence). The CDR3 covers 13 residues. In DNA form, the CDR3 reads TGCAGTGCTAATAGCGGGGGTACCTACGAGCAGTACTTC. Its translation: CSANSGGTYEQYF.

Turning to this clonotype: This sequence may be a read error, since a much larger clone differs from it by one base. J is TRBJ1-5 and V is TRBV2; D is perhaps TRBD1 (6 bases). The CDR3 loop spans 13 amino acids. Trimming stripped 4 bases from V and 7 bases from J, with 11 bases between. Germline V CDR1 and CDR2: SNHLY, FYNNEI. The CDR3 region is CASSGGGTQPQHF. CDR3 in DNA: TGTGCCAGCAGTGGAGGGGGAACCCAGCCCCAGCATTTT.

This clonotype was seen ten or more times. The V gene is TRBV19, the J gene TRBJ1-5; TRBD1 matches 7 bases. Per the germline V gene, CDR1 is LNHDA and CDR2 is SQIVND (reference sequence). V lost 3 bases and J lost 0; bases outside the gene matches: 8. The CDR3 loop spans 17 amino acids. CDR3 in DNA: TGTGCCAGTAGTATGACAGGGACTCGTAATAGCAATCAGCCCCAGCATTTT. It codes for CASSMTGTRNSNQPQHF.

The V gene is TRBV12-5, the J gene TRBJ2-5, with 9 positions matching TRBD1. The V gene's germline CDR1 is LGHNT and CDR2 FRNRAP. Trimming removed 6 bases from V and 3 bases from J; junction bases left unmatched: 8. The length of the CDR3 is 15 residues. The chain's CDR3 is CASGPGTGREETQYF. The CDR3 DNA reads TGTGCTAGTGGCCCCGGGACAGGGCGAGAAGAGACCCAGTACTTC.

This clonotype was observed a few times. The junction departs from the called germline gene at one end, perhaps through a read error. The chain links TRBV25-1 to TRBJ2-1; 7 nucleotides line up with TRBD1. CDR1 and CDR2 (germline): MGHDK, SYGVNS. This CDR3 contains 16 residues. CDR3 DNA: TGTGCCAGCAGTGAATTTCGGGACAGCTCCCACAATGAGCAGTTCTTC. It codes for CASSEFRDSSHNEQFF.

This clonotype was seen at least ten times. V usage is TRBV7-9 and J usage is TRBJ2-1; TRBD2 matches 9 bases. Per the germline V gene, CDR1 is SEHNR and CDR2 is FQNEAQ (reference sequence). V shed 5 bases and J 7 bases; nucleotides not matched to a gene: 9. This CDR3 contains 15 residues. The CDR3: CASSLTERGANEQFF. CDR3 DNA: TGTGCCAGCAGCCTGACGGAGCGGGGGGCGAATGAGCAGTTCTTC. The full variable domain, with the rest looked up from reference TRBV7-9 and TRBJ2-1, is DTGVSQNPRHKITKRGQNVTFRCDPISEHNRLYWYRQTLGQGPEFLTYFQNEAQLEKSRLLSDRFSAERPKGSFSTLEIQRTEQGDSAMYLCASSLTERGANEQFFGPGTRLTVL.